This TCR beta chain emerged from a study of T cells after posttransplantation cyclophosphamide. Overall study results and limits: Blood and skin or GI T cell repertoires showed limited TRB overlap.

The junction had 7 bases not matched to a gene; V was cut back by 5 bases and J by 8 bases. Germline V gives CDR1 MNHEY, CDR2 SVGAGI. This CDR3 spans 13 amino acids. Method: immunoSEQ multiplex PCR; TCRdb's copy keeps in-frame clones and lacks some. This sample has about 38,000 clones, each found more than once. This clone was detected many times. The antigen remains unidentified. The specimen was PBMCs. This receptor was identified in a man aged 45-65 years in good health, CMV-negative, and a related stem cell transplant donor. This chain uses TRBV6-5 with TRBJ1-2; TRBD1 agrees at 8 bases. The CDR3 loop is CASSAQGARGYTF. For the CDR3, the DNA is TGTGCCAGCAGTGCCCAGGGGGCTCGGGGCTACACCTTC.